A selection of T cell receptor beta chains follows, all from one sample in a study of blood T cell repertoires in COVID-19. Only in-frame clones appear in the TCRdb table, and some are missing; sequencing was by immunoSEQ multiplex PCR. There are tens of thousands of clones in the sample; roughly 87% occur only once, and roughly 2.5% lies in the top ten. The specimen was peripheral blood. Source of these receptors: a man in his 70s with acute or convalescent COVID-19. Both conserved end residues are part of each CDR3. The D gene is left open where the match is weak. Where a row states a size, it is once, few, many or the class of an expanded clone; other rows omit it.

TRBV4-1,TRBD2,-,TRBJ2-2,TGCGCCAGCGGGATGGGACGGGGGGGCTTCACCGGGGAGCTGTTTTTT,CASGMGRGGFTGELFF
TRBV29-1,TRBD1,-,TRBJ2-2,TGCAGCGTTGCCTTGGACAGGGTTGTTGATGGCGGGGAGCTGTTTTTT,CSVALDRVVDGGELFF
TRBV11-3,TRBD1,once,TRBJ1-1,TGTGCCAGCACGGGACAGCTAAACACTGAAGCTTTCTTT,CASTGQLNTEAFF
TRBV7-2,-,few,TRBJ1-2,TGTGCCAGCAGCTTAGGTGGGGTGCAGGAGCGGGGCTACACCTTC,CASSLGGVQERGYTF
TRBV4-3,-,once,TRBJ1-5,TGCGCCAGCAGCCAAGATCCGGCGCGGGGACGGCAGCCCCAGCATTTT,CASSQDPARGRQPQHF
TRBV29-1,-,-,TRBJ2-7,TGCAGCGTTTCCGGCCAGGGTTTCGACGAGCAGTACTTC,CSVSGQGFDEQYF
TRBV6-2/TRBV6-3,-,-,TRBJ1-1,TGTGCCAGCAGCCTCTATGAGGCGAACACTGAAGCTTTCTTT,CASSLYEANTEAFF
TRBV18,-,-,TRBJ2-2,TGTGCCAGCTCAAGCAACACCGGGGAGCTGTTTTTT,CASSSNTGELFF
TRBV9,TRBD1,-,TRBJ2-1,TGTGCCAGCAGCGTAGCATCGGGCAGGGGGCACGATGAGCAGTTCTTC,CASSVASGRGHDEQFF
TRBV6-5,-,-,TRBJ2-7,TGTGCCAGCAGTTACTCAGGAGGGGCCTCCTACGAGCAGTACTTC,CASSYSGGASYEQYF
TRBV28,TRBD1,-,TRBJ1-1,TGTGCCAGCAGTTTATCCCCTCGACAGGGATCTGAAGCTTTCTTT,CASSLSPRQGSEAFF
TRBV7-2,-,-,TRBJ2-6,TGTGCCAGCAGCAGGACTGGGGTGTCTGGGGCCAACGTCCTGACTTTC,CASSRTGVSGANVLTF
TRBV5-1,-,-,TRBJ2-2,TGCGCCAGCAGCAAATCACCGGGACAAACGAACACCGGGGAGCTGTTTTTT,CASSKSPGQTNTGELFF
TRBV10-1,-,few,TRBJ1-6,TGCGCCAGCAGTTCCCTCAGGGATTCACCCCTCCACTTT,CASSSLRDSPLHF
TRBV7-2,TRBD1,-,TRBJ1-6,TGTGCCAGCAGCACCACGGGACAGGGTAGTTCACCCCTCCACTTT,CASSTTGQGSSPLHF
TRBV12-3/TRBV12-4,-,-,TRBJ2-1,TGTGCCAGCAGGTTGTGGGGGCGGCGGCAGTTCTTC,CASRLWGRRQFF
TRBV18,-,few,TRBJ1-5,TGTGCCAGCTCACCACCCACAGGGATGCGCAATCAGCCCCAGCATTTT,CASSPPTGMRNQPQHF
TRBV6-1,TRBD1,-,TRBJ2-1,TGTGCCAGCAGTGAAGACAGGGGCCTATGGGATGAGCAGTTCTTC,CASSEDRGLWDEQFF
TRBV6-5,-,-,TRBJ1-6,TGTGCCAGCAGTTACTCCAGCTCCTATAATTCACCCCTCCACTTT,CASSYSSSYNSPLHF
TRBV6-5,TRBD2,-,TRBJ2-1,TGTGCCAGCAGTTACTCCACTAGCGGGGGCAGTCAGTTCTTC,CASSYSTSGGSQFF
TRBV3-1/TRBV3-2,-,-,TRBJ1-5,TGTGCCAGCAGCCAGGTGTTCCGGGGAGCGCCCCAGCATTTT,CASSQVFRGAPQHF
TRBV5-8,-,-,TRBJ1-5,TGTGCCAGCAGCTTATTCACCGGTCAGCCCCAGCATTTT,CASSLFTGQPQHF
TRBV7-2,TRBD1,-,TRBJ1-2,TGTGCCAGCACCGGGGGAGGGACAGGGGGAAGATTATACACCTTC,CASTGGGTGGRLYTF
TRBV4-1,TRBD1,once,TRBJ1-5,TGCGCCAGCAGCCAAGGGACAGGGGGATCGAACAATCAGCCCCAGCATTTT,CASSQGTGGSNNQPQHF
TRBV4-3,-,-,TRBJ2-7,TGCGCCAGCAGCCAAGACAGGGGCCACGAGCAGTACTTC,CASSQDRGHEQYF
TRBV10-1,-,-,TRBJ2-3,TGCGCCAGCAGTGACAGCGTGACAGATACGCAGTATTTT,CASSDSVTDTQYF
TRBV11-2,-,-,TRBJ2-5,TGTGCCAGCAGTACAGGAGTGGACCGAGAGACCCAGTACTTC,CASSTGVDRETQYF
TRBV7-2,TRBD1,once,TRBJ2-7,TGTGCCAGCAGTACCGGGACAGGTCCCTACGAGCAGTACTTC,CASSTGTGPYEQYF
TRBV5-5,-,-,TRBJ1-5,TGTGCCAGCAGCTTGAGGGGGATAGGTGATCAGCCCCAGCATTTT,CASSLRGIGDQPQHF
TRBV3-1/TRBV3-2,TRBD1,-,TRBJ1-1,TGTGCCAGCAGCCAGGGACAGGGAAACACTGAAGCTTTCTTT,CASSQGQGNTEAFF
TRBV7-3,TRBD1,-,TRBJ2-1,TGTGCCAGCAGCCCCGGGACAGGGAGCCATGAGCAGTTCTTC,CASSPGTGSHEQFF
TRBV24-1,-,-,TRBJ2-1,TGTGCCACCAGTGATTTGCCCGGAGGACTCTACAATGAGCAGTTCTTC,CATSDLPGGLYNEQFF
TRBV27,TRBD2,-,TRBJ2-2,TGTGCCAGCAGTTTTCGGCGGGGGGGCCCCACCGGGGAGCTGTTTTTT,CASSFRRGGPTGELFF